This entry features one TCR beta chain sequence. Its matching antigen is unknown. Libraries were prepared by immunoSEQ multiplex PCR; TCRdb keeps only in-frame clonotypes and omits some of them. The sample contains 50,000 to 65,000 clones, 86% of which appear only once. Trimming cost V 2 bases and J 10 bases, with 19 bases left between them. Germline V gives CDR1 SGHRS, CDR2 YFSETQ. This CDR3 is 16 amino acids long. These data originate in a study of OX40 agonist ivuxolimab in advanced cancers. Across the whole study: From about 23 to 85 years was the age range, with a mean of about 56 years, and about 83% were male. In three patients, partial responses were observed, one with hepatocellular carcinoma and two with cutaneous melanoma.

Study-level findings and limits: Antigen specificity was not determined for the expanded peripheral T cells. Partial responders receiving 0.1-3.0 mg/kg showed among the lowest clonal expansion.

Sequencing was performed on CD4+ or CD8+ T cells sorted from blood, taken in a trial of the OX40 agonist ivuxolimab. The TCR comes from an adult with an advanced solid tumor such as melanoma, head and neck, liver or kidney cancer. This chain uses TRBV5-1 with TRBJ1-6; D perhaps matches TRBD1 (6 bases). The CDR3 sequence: CASSLSSQGNGSPLHF. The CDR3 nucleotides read TGCGCCAGCAGCTTAAGCTCACAGGGCAACGGGTCACCCCTCCACTTT.